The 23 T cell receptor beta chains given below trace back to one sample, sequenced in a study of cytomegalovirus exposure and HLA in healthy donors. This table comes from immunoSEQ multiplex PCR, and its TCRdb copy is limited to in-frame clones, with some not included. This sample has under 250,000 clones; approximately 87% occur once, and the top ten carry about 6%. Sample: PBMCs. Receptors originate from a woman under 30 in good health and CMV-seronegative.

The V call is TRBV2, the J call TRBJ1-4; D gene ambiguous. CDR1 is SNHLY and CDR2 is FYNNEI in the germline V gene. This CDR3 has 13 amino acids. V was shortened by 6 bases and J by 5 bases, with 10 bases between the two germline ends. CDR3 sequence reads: CASRGSPNEKLFF. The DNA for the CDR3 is TGTGCCAGCAGGGGCAGCCCGAATGAAAAACTGTTTTTT.

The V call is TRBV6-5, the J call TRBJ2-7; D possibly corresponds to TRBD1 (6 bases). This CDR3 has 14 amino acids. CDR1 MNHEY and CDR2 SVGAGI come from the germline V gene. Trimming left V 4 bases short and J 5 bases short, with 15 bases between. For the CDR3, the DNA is TGTGCCAGCAGTTGGACAGTGAAGATCGACGAGCAGTACTTC. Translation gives CASSWTVKIDEQYF.

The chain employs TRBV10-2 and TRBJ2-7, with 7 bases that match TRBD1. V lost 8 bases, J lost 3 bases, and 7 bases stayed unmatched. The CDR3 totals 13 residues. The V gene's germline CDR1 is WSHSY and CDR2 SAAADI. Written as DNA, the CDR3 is TGCGCCAGCGGAAGACAGGGCGGCTACGAGCAGTACTTC. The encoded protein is CASGRQGGYEQYF.

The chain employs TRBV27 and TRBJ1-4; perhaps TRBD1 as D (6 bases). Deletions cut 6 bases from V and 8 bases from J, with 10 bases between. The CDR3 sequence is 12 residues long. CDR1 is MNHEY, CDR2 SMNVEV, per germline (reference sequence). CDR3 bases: TGTGCCAGCAGCCTTCAGGGGGAAAAACTGTTTTTT. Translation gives CASSLQGEKLFF.

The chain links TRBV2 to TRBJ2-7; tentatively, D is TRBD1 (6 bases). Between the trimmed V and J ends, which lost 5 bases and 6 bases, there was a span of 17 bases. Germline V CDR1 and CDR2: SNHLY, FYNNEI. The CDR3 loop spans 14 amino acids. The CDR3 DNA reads TGTGCCAGCAGTTTCCAGGGGAAGCGCTCCGAGCAGTACTTC. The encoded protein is CASSFQGKRSEQYF.

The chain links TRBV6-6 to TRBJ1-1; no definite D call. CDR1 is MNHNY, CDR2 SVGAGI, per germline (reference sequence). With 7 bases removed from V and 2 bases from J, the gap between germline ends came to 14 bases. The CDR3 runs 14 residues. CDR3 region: CASISRPDNTEAFF. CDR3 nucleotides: TGTGCCAGCATCTCCAGGCCCGATAACACTGAAGCTTTCTTT.

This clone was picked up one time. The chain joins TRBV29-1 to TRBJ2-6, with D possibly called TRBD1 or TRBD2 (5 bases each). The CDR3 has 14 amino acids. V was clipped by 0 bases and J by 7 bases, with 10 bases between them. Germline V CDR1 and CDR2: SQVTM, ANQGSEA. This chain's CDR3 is CSVEDQRGANVLTF. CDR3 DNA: TGCAGCGTTGAAGATCAGAGGGGAGCCAACGTCCTGACTTTC.

The CDR3 reads CASSSGPQETQYF. In DNA, the CDR3 is TGCGCCAGCAGTTCCGGGCCCCAAGAGACCCAGTACTTC. The chain has TRBV10-1 and TRBJ2-5, with D unclear. This CDR3 spans 13 amino acids. Deletions cut 5 bases from V and 1 base from J, with 8 bases between. Germline V gene sequence: CDR1 WNHNN, CDR2 SYGVQD (reference sequence).

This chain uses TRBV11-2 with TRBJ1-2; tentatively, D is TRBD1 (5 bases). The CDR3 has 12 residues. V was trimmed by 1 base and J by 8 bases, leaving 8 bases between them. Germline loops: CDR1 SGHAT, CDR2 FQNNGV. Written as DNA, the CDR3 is TGTGCCAGCAGCTTAGGACAGTGGGGCTACACCTTC. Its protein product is CASSLGQWGYTF.

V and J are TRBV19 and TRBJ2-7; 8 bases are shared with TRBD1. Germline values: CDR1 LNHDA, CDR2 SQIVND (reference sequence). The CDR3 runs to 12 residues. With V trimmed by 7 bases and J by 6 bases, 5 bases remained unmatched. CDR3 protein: CASNAGGLEQYF. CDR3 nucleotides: TGTGCCAGTAATGCAGGGGGCCTCGAGCAGTACTTC.

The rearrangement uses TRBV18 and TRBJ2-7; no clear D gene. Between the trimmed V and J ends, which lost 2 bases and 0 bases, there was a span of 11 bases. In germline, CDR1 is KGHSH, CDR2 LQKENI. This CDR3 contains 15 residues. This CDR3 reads CASSPKPWSSYEQYF. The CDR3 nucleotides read TGTGCCAGCTCACCAAAACCCTGGAGCTCCTACGAGCAGTACTTC.

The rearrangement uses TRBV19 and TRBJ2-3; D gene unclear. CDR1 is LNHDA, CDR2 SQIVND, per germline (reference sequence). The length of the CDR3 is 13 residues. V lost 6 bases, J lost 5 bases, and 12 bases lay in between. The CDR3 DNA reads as TGTGCCAGTAGCCCTGGGCGTGTAGATACGCAGTATTTT. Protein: CASSPGRVDTQYF.

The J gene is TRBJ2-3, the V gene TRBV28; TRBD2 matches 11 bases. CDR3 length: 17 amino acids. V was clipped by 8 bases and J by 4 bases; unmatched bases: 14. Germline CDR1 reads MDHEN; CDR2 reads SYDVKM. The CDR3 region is CASSLWASGRQADTQYF. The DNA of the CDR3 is TGTGCCAGCTCCCTATGGGCTAGCGGGAGGCAAGCAGATACGCAGTATTTT.

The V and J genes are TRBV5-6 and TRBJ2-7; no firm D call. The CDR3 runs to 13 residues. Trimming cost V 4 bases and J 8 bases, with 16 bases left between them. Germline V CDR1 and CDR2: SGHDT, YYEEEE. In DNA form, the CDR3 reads TGTGCCAGCAGCCGGCCGGACGGACGTCAGCAGTACTTC. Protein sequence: CASSRPDGRQQYF.

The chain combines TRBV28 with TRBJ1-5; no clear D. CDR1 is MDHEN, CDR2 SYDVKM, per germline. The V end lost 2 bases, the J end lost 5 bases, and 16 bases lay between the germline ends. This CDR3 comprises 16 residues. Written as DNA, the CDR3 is TGTGCCAGCAGTTTACGGGGAGGAATATTCGATCAGCCCCAGCATTTT. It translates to CASSLRGGIFDQPQHF.

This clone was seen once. CDR3 residues: CASSRRTGMTGELFF. DNA for the CDR3: TGTGCCAGCAGCCGCCGGACAGGGATGACCGGGGAGCTGTTTTTT. V and J are TRBV6-6 and TRBJ2-2; 8 nucleotides match TRBD1. Germline V CDR1 and CDR2: MNHNY, SVGAGI (reference sequence). Trimming took 6 bases from V and 5 from J; bases not matched to a gene: 8. The CDR3 extends over 15 amino acids.

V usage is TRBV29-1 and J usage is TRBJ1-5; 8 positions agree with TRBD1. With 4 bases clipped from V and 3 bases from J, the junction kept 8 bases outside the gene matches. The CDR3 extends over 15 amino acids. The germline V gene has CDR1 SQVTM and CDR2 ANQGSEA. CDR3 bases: TGCAGCGTTGCCGTAACAGGGGGATTCAATCAGCCCCAGCATTTT. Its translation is CSVAVTGGFNQPQHF.

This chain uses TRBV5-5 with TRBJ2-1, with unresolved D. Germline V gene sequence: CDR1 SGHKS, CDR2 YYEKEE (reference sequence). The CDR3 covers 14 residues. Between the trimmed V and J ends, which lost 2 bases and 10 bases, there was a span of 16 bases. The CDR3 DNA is TGTGCCAGCAGCTTAAGGGTCCTAGGCGACGAGCAGTTCTTC. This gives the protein CASSLRVLGDEQFF.

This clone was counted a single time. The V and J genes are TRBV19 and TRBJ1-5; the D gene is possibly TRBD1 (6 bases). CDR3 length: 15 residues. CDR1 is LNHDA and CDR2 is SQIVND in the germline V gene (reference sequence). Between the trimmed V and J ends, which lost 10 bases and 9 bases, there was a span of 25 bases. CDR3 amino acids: CATRSRTAVGGPQHF. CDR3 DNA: TGTGCCACCAGGAGTCGGACGGCGGTAGGGGGGCCCCAGCATTTT.

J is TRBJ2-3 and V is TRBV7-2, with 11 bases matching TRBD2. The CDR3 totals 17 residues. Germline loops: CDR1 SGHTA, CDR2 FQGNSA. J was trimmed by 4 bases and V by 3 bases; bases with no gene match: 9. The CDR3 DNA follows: TGTGCCAGCAGCTTCAGGCCGGCTAGCGGGAGGTCAGATACGCAGTATTTT. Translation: CASSFRPASGRSDTQYF.

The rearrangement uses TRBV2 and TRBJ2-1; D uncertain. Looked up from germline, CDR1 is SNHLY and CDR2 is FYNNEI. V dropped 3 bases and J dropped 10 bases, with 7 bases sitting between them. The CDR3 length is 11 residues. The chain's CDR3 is CASSDEGEQFF. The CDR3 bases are TGTGCCAGCAGTGACGAAGGGGAGCAGTTCTTC.

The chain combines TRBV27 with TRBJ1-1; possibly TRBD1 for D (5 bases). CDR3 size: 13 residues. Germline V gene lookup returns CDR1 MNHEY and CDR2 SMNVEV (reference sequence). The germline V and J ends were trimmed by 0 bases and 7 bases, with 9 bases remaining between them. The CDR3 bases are TGTGCCAGCAGTTTATCTGGGGGTGGTGAAGCTTTCTTT. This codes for CASSLSGGGEAFF.

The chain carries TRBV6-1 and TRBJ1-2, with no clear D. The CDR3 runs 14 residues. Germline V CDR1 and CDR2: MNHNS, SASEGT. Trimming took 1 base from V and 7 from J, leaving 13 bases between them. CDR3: CASSEGLISGGYTF. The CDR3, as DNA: TGTGCCAGCAGTGAAGGACTTATATCGGGTGGCTACACCTTC.